This record covers a single TCR beta chain. TCRdb independently ran MiXCR on the 5' RACE reads; one entry per CDR3 protein. The table includes tens of thousands of distinct CDR3 sequences, 15% to 20% detected once. This entry belongs to a study of HIV-infected patients and healthy controls. The CDR3 runs 14 residues. The V end was cut by 3 bases, the J end by 4 bases, with 12 bases between. Germline loops: CDR1 MNHEY, CDR2 SMNVEV (reference sequence). The sequenced sample was CD4+ T cells from blood. The sequence came from a human donor in good health. This chain links TRBV27 with TRBJ1-1; weak D call: TRBD1 (5 bases). The CDR3 loop reads CASSFRSGFTEAFF. In DNA, the CDR3 is TGTGCCAGCAGTTTCCGATCAGGGTTCACTGAAGCTTTCTTT.